This TCR beta chain was identified during a study of cytomegalovirus exposure and HLA in healthy donors. Study-wide results and limits: Reports credit the classifier with highly specific, highly sensitive diagnosis of cytomegalovirus status.

As regards this clone: Its target is unknown.

Separate from the approximately 730-subject first cohort, the approximately 120-subject validation cohort was the one that the donors belonged to. Method: immunoSEQ multiplex PCR; TCRdb's copy keeps in-frame clones and lacks some. This table has some 50,000 clones, over 90% appearing once. The receptor was isolated from a woman younger than 30 in good health and CMV-seronegative. Sequenced sample: PBMCs.

This CDR3 is CASMEGPYPTGELFF. The CDR3 DNA reads TGTGCCAGTATGGAGGGACCTTACCCGACCGGGGAGCTGTTTTTT. This chain joins TRBV19 and TRBJ2-2, with a tentative D call TRBD2 (6 bases). The CDR3 runs 15 residues. The V end lost 7 bases, the J end lost 5 bases, and 17 bases lay between the germline ends. Germline lookup yields CDR1 LNHDA and CDR2 SQIVND (reference sequence).